This TCR beta chain comes out of a study of cytomegalovirus exposure and HLA in healthy donors. Study-wide results and caveats: TCR beta V- and J-gene trimming was later associated with a missense DCLRE1C variant. Of the V segments, some could not be distinguished, including TRBV6-2 and TRBV6-3, and were excluded. CMV serostatus was the sole immune exposure data available.

V lost 3 bases to trimming and J lost 5 bases; unmatched junction nucleotides: 8. The CDR3 sequence is 14 residues long. The germline V gene encodes CDR1 SGHNT and CDR2 YYREEE (reference sequence). To note about this clone: Antigen unknown.

With 60 Vbeta and 13 Jbeta primers, the PCR was carried out. The protocol was immunoSEQ multiplex PCR, while the TCRdb copy is restricted to in-frame clones and leaves out a portion. The sample consists of roughly 98,000 clones, 60% to 80% of them appearing once. The sequenced sample was PBMCs. V and J are TRBV5-4 and TRBJ2-7; 7 bases line up with TRBD1. This TCR was recovered from a middle-aged man in good health and CMV-seronegative. The CDR3 bases are TGTGCCAGCAGCTCCAACCCCACAGGGGACGAGCAGTACTTC. It codes for CASSSNPTGDEQYF.